This T cell receptor beta chain appears in the sequencing data of a study of T cell responses to AZD1222 COVID-19 vaccine. The study, taken as a whole, reports: Just six or seven AZD1222 recipients tested seropositive at baseline. Repertoires were sampled only after the peak T cell response. Donors, mostly white British, included more females; clonal diversity was possibly underestimated.

The germline V gene has CDR1 KGHSH and CDR2 LQKENI. This CDR3 is built from 16 residues. The V segment lost 6 bases and the J segment 0 bases; nucleotides outside the gene matches: 6. On this clone: Its antigen remains unidentified.

This table comes from immunoSEQ multiplex PCR, and its TCRdb copy is limited to in-frame clones, with some not included. This sample has 100,000 to 150,000 clones, with about 88% found just once. Source: peripheral blood, taken on day 0 of AZD1222 vaccination. The chain has TRBV18 and TRBJ2-7, with 12 bases lining up with TRBD2. This receptor was taken from an adult in good health. DNA of the CDR3: TGTGCCAGCTCTCCTAGCGGGAGGGCCGGCTCCTACGAGCAGTACTTC. Encoded protein: CASSPSGRAGSYEQYF.